Reported below is one TCR beta chain. Its cognate antigen is unknown. These data belong to a study of cytomegalovirus exposure and HLA in healthy donors. Study-wide context: An analysis done earlier identified 90 million to 120 million unique TCR beta sequences from about 179 million T cells.

Points from the study as a whole: The classifier reportedly diagnosed cytomegalovirus status with high sensitivity and specificity. A link between a missense DCLRE1C variant and TCR beta V- and J-gene trimming emerged from a later analysis.

Germline V gene data show CDR1 as SGHNT and CDR2 as YYREEE (reference sequence). CDR3 length: 12 residues. Trimming stripped 10 bases from V and 2 bases from J, with 12 bases between. 13 Jbeta primers and 60 Vbeta primers were used for the PCR. Repertoires were generated with immunoSEQ multiplex PCR, while TCRdb's copy carries only in-frame clones and drops some. The sample lists some 150,000 clones; roughly 78% were seen once. This sequence originates from a man aged 35 to 55 in good health and CMV-seronegative. The V and J genes are TRBV5-4 and TRBJ2-5, with TRBD2 as a possible D gene (6 bases). Input material: PBMCs. The CDR3 loop is CAGGTVQETQYF. The CDR3 DNA reads as TGTGCCGGGGGGACGGTACAAGAGACCCAGTACTTC.